The clone carrying this TCR beta chain occurred many times. Its antigen is currently unknown. Assembly of TCR beta libraries relied on iRepertoire HTBI primers together with Arm-PCR of CDR3 regions. Authors' analysis steps: Samples revealed fewer than 65 TRBV and 14 TRBJ segments. TCRdb called the multiplex PCR reads again in MiXCR, with one record for every CDR3 protein. TCRdb's processing, not the authors', yielded these V and J calls. This table has approximately 400,000 distinct CDR3 sequences, about a quarter appearing once. Time point meaning: persistent/refractory GD, antithyroid drugs over 5 years with positive TRAb. Extracted PBMC RNA gave rise to the TCR library. The sample belongs to a study of regulatory T cells in long-lasting Graves disease. Study context: Over 5 years on antithyroid drugs plus positive TSH receptor antibodies marked Graves' disease as persistent. Whole-study findings and limits: Small sample size may have lowered accuracy. Patients whose Graves' disease persisted exhibited lower TCR diversity than those newly diagnosed.

Trimming stripped 2 bases from V and 2 bases from J, with 15 bases between. Germline V gives CDR1 SGHAT, CDR2 FQNNGV. There are 16 residues in the CDR3. The chain employs TRBV11-2 and TRBJ1-2; D is ambiguous. The input for sequencing was peripheral blood mononuclear cells (PBMCs), taken when the disease was refractory, from a patient treated with antithyroid drugs. This receptor was identified in a female donor with Graves disease. CDR3 region: CASSLFPDALNYGYTF. The DNA for the CDR3 is TGTGCCAGCAGCTTATTCCCTGATGCTTTGAACTATGGCTACACCTTC.